Sequencing of this T cell receptor beta chain was carried out in a study of T cells in Graves' hyperthyroidism and ophthalmopathy. Whole-study context: The authors collected peripheral blood at initial diagnosis, before any treatment.

CDR3 length: 14 amino acids. The V gene's germline CDR1 is KGHSH and CDR2 LQKENI. The V end was cut by 0 bases, the J end by 5 bases, with 8 bases between. The TCR beta CDR3 regions underwent amplification using RNA transcripts as the source. First-round RT-PCR with HTBI primers amplified the TCR CDR3 region. TCRdb fed the multiplex PCR reads into MiXCR, producing one record per CDR3 protein. The sample lists 250,000 to 350,000 distinct CDR3 sequences; about 15% were seen once. This clonotype was counted a few times. Patients having uncontrolled infection, another autoimmune disease, pregnancy or lactation were not included.

J is TRBJ2-1 and V is TRBV18; the D is unclear. The origin of this receptor is a man aged 25 to 40 with Graves' hyperthyroidism. The sample comprised blood. CDR3 sequence reads: CASSPPDGHNEQFF. The CDR3 nucleotides read TGTGCCAGCTCACCACCGGACGGACACAATGAGCAGTTCTTC. Using reference TRBV18 and TRBJ2-1 for the parts outside the CDR3, the full variable domain is NAGVMQNPRHLVRRRGQEARLRCSPMKGHSHVYWYRQLPEEGLKFMVYLQKENIIDESGMPKERFSAEFPKEGPSILRIQQVVRGDSAAYFCASSPPDGHNEQFFGPGTRLTVL.